Listed below are T cell receptor beta chains from one sample, sequenced in a study of CD8 T cells in Susac syndrome. TCRdb analysed the immunoSEQ multiplex PCR reads with MiXCR anew, one entry per CDR3 protein. The table lists roughly 200,000 distinct CDR3 sequences, around nine tenths of them singletons. Sequencing used CD4+ T cells from PBMCs. The source is a human donor with Susac syndrome. CDR3s include the opening cysteine and the closing phenylalanine or tryptophan. The D gene is left open where the match is weak. Clone sizes are given selectively: once, few, many, or a class where the clone is expanded.

TRBD1 | few | TRBJ2-7 | TRBV29-1 | TGCAGCGTTGAGGTAATACAGGGGTCCGAGCAGTACTTC | CSVEVIQGSEQYF
TRBD1 | . | TRBJ1-1 | TRBV15 | TGTGCCACCAGCAGCAGGGGGGGAACTGAAGCTTTCTTT | CATSSRGGTEAFF
TRBD1 | . | TRBJ2-3 | TRBV11-2 | TGTGCCAGCAGCTTTGGACAGGGGTCAGATACGCAGTATTTT | CASSFGQGSDTQYF
. | . | TRBJ2-7 | TRBV3-1 | TGTGCCAGCAGCCAAGTAACGGGATACGAGCAGTACTTC | CASSQVTGYEQYF
. | . | TRBJ1-3 | TRBV5-4 | TGTGCCAGCAGCTTTCAGGGAACCGGAAACACCATATATTTT | CASSFQGTGNTIYF
. | . | TRBJ1-5 | TRBV19 | TGTGCCACCTCTGGGGGAGGCAATCAGCCCCAGCATTTT | CATSGGGNQPQHF
TRBD2 | . | TRBJ2-1 | TRBV23-1 | TGCGCCAGCAGTCAATCTCGTAGCGGGGCCTACCACTCCTACAATGAGCAGTTCTTC | CASSQSRSGAYHSYNEQFF
TRBD1 | . | TRBJ1-5 | TRBV19 | TGTGCCAGTACTCTGGGGACAGGGGGCGCAGGGAATCAGCCCCAGCATTTT | CASTLGTGGAGNQPQHF
. | . | TRBJ1-5 | TRBV9 | TGTGCCAGCAGCGTAGCTCCCGCAAGCAATCAGCCCCAGCATTTT | CASSVAPASNQPQHF
TRBD2 | . | TRBJ2-1 | TRBV28 | TGTGCCAGCAGCCTAACCCGGGACTACCACAATGAGCAGTTCTTC | CASSLTRDYHNEQFF
TRBD1 | . | TRBJ1-1 | TRBV20-1 | TGCAGTGCTATTAGAGGGGGCGGCACTGAAGCTTTCTTT | CSAIRGGGTEAFF
. | . | TRBJ1-3 | TRBV6-5 | TGTGCCAGCAGCCCGACTGGGGGGACTGGAAACACCATATATTTT | CASSPTGGTGNTIYF
. | . | TRBJ2-7 | TRBV7-7 | TGTGCTAGCAGCCTTAGCGAGGCCTACGAGCAGTACTTC | CASSLSEAYEQYF
. | . | TRBJ1-2 | TRBV3-1 | TGTGCCAGCAGCCATGGGATAGGGGGCTATGGCTACACCTTC | CASSHGIGGYGYTF
. | few | TRBJ2-3 | TRBV5-1 | TGCGCCAGCTCCGCCGGACCCAGCACAGATACGCAGTATTTT | CASSAGPSTDTQYF
. | . | TRBJ1-4 | TRBV30 | TGTGCCTGGAAGGGAAGGGAGAATTCGGTTGAAAAACTGTTTTTT | CAWKGRENSVEKLFF
. | . | TRBJ1-1 | TRBV18 | TGTGCCAGCTCACCAATCGAGGGGACTATGAACACTGAAGCTTTCTTT | CASSPIEGTMNTEAFF
TRBD1 | . | TRBJ2-5 | TRBV6-1 | TGTGCCAGCACACAGACAGGGGAGACCCAGTACTTC | CASTQTGETQYF
TRBD1 | . | TRBJ1-4 | TRBV19 | TGTGCCAGTAAGGGACAGGGCGATGAAAAACTGTTTTTT | CASKGQGDEKLFF
. | . | TRBJ1-1 | TRBV7-9 | TGTGCCAGCATCGAAGGGTCAGCCCTCGTTCGGACTGAAGCTTTCTTT | CASIEGSALVRTEAFF
TRBD2 | . | TRBJ2-1 | TRBV5-1 | TGCGCCAGCAGCTTGGCCCTCAGCGGGATGGTTAGTGAGCAGTTCTTC | CASSLALSGMVSEQFF
TRBD1 | . | TRBJ1-1 | TRBV19 | TGTGCCAGTAGTATAGGGATAGGGGGCGCGACTTTCTTT | CASSIGIGGATFF